This is a list of T cell receptor beta chains from one sample in a study of blood T cell repertoires in COVID-19. Assay used: immunoSEQ multiplex PCR; TCRdb lists only in-frame clones, some missing. Of around 280,000 clones in the sample, nearly 90% are singletons; the top ten hold about 1.7%. Sample: PBMCs or T cells enriched from blood (not recorded which). The origin of the receptors is a woman aged 18-29 years with acute COVID-19. CDR3s include the opening cysteine and the closing phenylalanine or tryptophan. Fields, in order: CDR3 length, J gene, clone size, V gene, D gene, CDR3 DNA, CDR3 protein. The D gene is left open where the match is weak. Size is stated for part of the rows, as once, few or many counts, or as a class when the clone is expanded.

CDR3 length: 16; J gene: TRBJ2-1; clone size: .; V gene: TRBV5-1; D gene: .; CDR3 DNA: TGCGCCAGCAGCTTGGTGGGGGCCCCTCGGTACAATGAGCAGTTCTTC; CDR3 protein: CASSLVGAPRYNEQFF
CDR3 length: 16; J gene: TRBJ2-1; clone size: .; V gene: TRBV7-2; D gene: TRBD2; CDR3 DNA: TGTGCCAGCAGCAGATGGACTAGCGGGAGAGGCAATGAGCAGTTCTTC; CDR3 protein: CASSRWTSGRGNEQFF
CDR3 length: 12; J gene: TRBJ2-5; clone size: few; V gene: TRBV12-3/TRBV12-4; D gene: .; CDR3 DNA: TGTGCCAGCAGTTCAGGGGTAGAGACCCAGTACTTC; CDR3 protein: CASSSGVETQYF
CDR3 length: 15; J gene: TRBJ1-5; clone size: .; V gene: TRBV4-1; D gene: .; CDR3 DNA: TGCGCCAGCAGCCAAGATACGGGAGAGGATCAGCCCCAGCATTTT; CDR3 protein: CASSQDTGEDQPQHF
CDR3 length: 15; J gene: TRBJ1-6; clone size: .; V gene: TRBV11-2; D gene: .; CDR3 DNA: TGTGCCAGCAGCCGGAGAGGCAGTAGTAATTCACCCCTCCACTTT; CDR3 protein: CASSRRGSSNSPLHF
CDR3 length: 14; J gene: TRBJ1-5; clone size: once; V gene: TRBV6-5; D gene: .; CDR3 DNA: TGTGCCAGCAGTCAGGGCTATAGCAATCAGCCCCAGCATTTT; CDR3 protein: CASSQGYSNQPQHF
CDR3 length: 16; J gene: TRBJ2-1; clone size: once; V gene: TRBV6-2/TRBV6-3; D gene: TRBD1; CDR3 DNA: TGTGCCAGCAGTTACTCGAACGTCGGACAGGGGAATGAGCAGTTCTTC; CDR3 protein: CASSYSNVGQGNEQFF
CDR3 length: 14; J gene: TRBJ2-3; clone size: .; V gene: TRBV5-1; D gene: .; CDR3 DNA: TGCGCCAGCTACGTTGGGGGCCTCCCAGATACGCAGTATTTT; CDR3 protein: CASYVGGLPDTQYF
CDR3 length: 14; J gene: TRBJ2-1; clone size: .; V gene: TRBV10-1; D gene: TRBD2; CDR3 DNA: TGCGCCAGCAGTGAGCTAGCGGGAAGGGGGCCTCAGTTCTTC; CDR3 protein: CASSELAGRGPQFF
CDR3 length: 18; J gene: TRBJ2-1; clone size: .; V gene: TRBV19; D gene: TRBD2; CDR3 DNA: TGTGCCAGTAGTACATCCCTCGGGGTCCTCAGCTTAGCGGGGGCCCAGTTCTTC; CDR3 protein: CASSTSLGVLSLAGAQFF
CDR3 length: 15; J gene: TRBJ2-2; clone size: .; V gene: TRBV2; D gene: .; CDR3 DNA: TGTGCCAGCAGTGAATCGACACAGGCCCCCGGGGAGCTGTTTTTT; CDR3 protein: CASSESTQAPGELFF
CDR3 length: 16; J gene: TRBJ2-1; clone size: .; V gene: TRBV19; D gene: TRBD2; CDR3 DNA: TGTGCCAGTAGTATAGATGGCAGCGGGAGTCTTAATGAGCAGTTCTTC; CDR3 protein: CASSIDGSGSLNEQFF
CDR3 length: 16; J gene: TRBJ2-7; clone size: few; V gene: TRBV21-1; D gene: .; CDR3 DNA: TGTGCCACCCCCCGGCGACTAGCGGGAGAGGCGGGTGAGCAGTACTTC; CDR3 protein: CATPRRLAGEAGEQYF
CDR3 length: 16; J gene: TRBJ2-1; clone size: .; V gene: TRBV7-3; D gene: TRBD2; CDR3 DNA: TGTGCCAGCAGTTTGCAAACGGGAGGAAGGGGTAATGAGCAGTTCTTC; CDR3 protein: CASSLQTGGRGNEQFF
CDR3 length: 15; J gene: TRBJ2-5; clone size: .; V gene: TRBV5-6; D gene: TRBD1; CDR3 DNA: TGTGCCAGCAGCCCCACAGGGGGGTATCAAGAGACCCAGTACTTC; CDR3 protein: CASSPTGGYQETQYF
CDR3 length: 12; J gene: TRBJ2-7; clone size: .; V gene: TRBV4-2; D gene: .; CDR3 DNA: TGTGCCAGCAGCCAAGATGGAGGGGAGCAGTACTTC; CDR3 protein: CASSQDGGEQYF
CDR3 length: 15; J gene: TRBJ2-2; clone size: .; V gene: TRBV6-5; D gene: TRBD1; CDR3 DNA: TGTGCCAGCAGTAGCGGACAGGGAACGACCGGGGAGCTGTTTTTT; CDR3 protein: CASSSGQGTTGELFF
CDR3 length: 12; J gene: TRBJ1-4; clone size: .; V gene: TRBV12-3/TRBV12-4; D gene: .; CDR3 DNA: TGTGCCAGCAGCCGACTAGGTGAAAAACTGTTTTTT; CDR3 protein: CASSRLGEKLFF
CDR3 length: 14; J gene: TRBJ2-3; clone size: once; V gene: TRBV7-2; D gene: .; CDR3 DNA: TGTGCCAGCGCTAGACTAGAGATTACCGGGACGCAGTATTTT; CDR3 protein: CASARLEITGTQYF
CDR3 length: 16; J gene: TRBJ2-7; clone size: .; V gene: TRBV18; D gene: .; CDR3 DNA: TGTGCCAGCTCGGGGGGGCGGGGCCCTAGCTCCTACGAGCAGTACTTC; CDR3 protein: CASSGGRGPSSYEQYF
CDR3 length: 16; J gene: TRBJ1-5; clone size: .; V gene: TRBV6-5; D gene: TRBD1; CDR3 DNA: TGTGCCAGCAGTTACTCGGTCCCGACAGGGTCGCAGCCCCAGCATTTT; CDR3 protein: CASSYSVPTGSQPQHF
CDR3 length: 17; J gene: TRBJ1-5; clone size: .; V gene: TRBV7-9; D gene: TRBD1; CDR3 DNA: TGTGCCAGCAGCTTAGGGGACAGGGGGTCCCGCGGTCAGCCCCAGCATTTT; CDR3 protein: CASSLGDRGSRGQPQHF
CDR3 length: 13; J gene: TRBJ2-7; clone size: .; V gene: TRBV7-8; D gene: .; CDR3 DNA: TGTGCCAGCAGCTTAGAGTGGGGCCTGGAGCAGTACTTC; CDR3 protein: CASSLEWGLEQYF
CDR3 length: 14; J gene: TRBJ1-5; clone size: .; V gene: TRBV6-1; D gene: .; CDR3 DNA: TGTGCCAGCAGTGAATACAGGGACAATCAGCCCCAGCATTTT; CDR3 protein: CASSEYRDNQPQHF
CDR3 length: 17; J gene: TRBJ2-6; clone size: .; V gene: TRBV29-1; D gene: TRBD1; CDR3 DNA: TGCAGCGTCAGTAGGGGGACAGGCAACTCTGGGGCCAACGTCCTGACTTTC; CDR3 protein: CSVSRGTGNSGANVLTF
CDR3 length: 16; J gene: TRBJ2-7; clone size: .; V gene: TRBV2; D gene: TRBD2; CDR3 DNA: TGTGCCAGCAGCTCACGGGGGGGAGGGCCACCCTACGAGCAGTACTTC; CDR3 protein: CASSSRGGGPPYEQYF
CDR3 length: 14; J gene: TRBJ2-7; clone size: .; V gene: TRBV5-1; D gene: TRBD2; CDR3 DNA: TGCGCCAGCAGCTTGACTAGCGGGGACCTTGAGCAGTACTTC; CDR3 protein: CASSLTSGDLEQYF
CDR3 length: 15; J gene: TRBJ1-5; clone size: .; V gene: TRBV27; D gene: .; CDR3 DNA: TGTGCCAGCAGTTTTCCACAGCGGAACAATCAGCCCCAGCATTTT; CDR3 protein: CASSFPQRNNQPQHF
CDR3 length: 14; J gene: TRBJ2-2; clone size: .; V gene: TRBV18; D gene: TRBD2; CDR3 DNA: TGTGCCAGCACGCTAGCGGTTGGGATCGGGGAGCTGTTTTTT; CDR3 protein: CASTLAVGIGELFF
CDR3 length: 14; J gene: TRBJ2-7; clone size: .; V gene: TRBV28; D gene: TRBD2; CDR3 DNA: TGTGCCAGCAGGTTAGCGGGGAGCTCCTACGAGCAGTACTTC; CDR3 protein: CASRLAGSSYEQYF
CDR3 length: 14; J gene: TRBJ1-5; clone size: .; V gene: TRBV25-1; D gene: TRBD1; CDR3 DNA: TGTGCCAGCAGTGCACAGGGGAGGAATCAGCCCCAGCATTTT; CDR3 protein: CASSAQGRNQPQHF
CDR3 length: 13; J gene: TRBJ1-6; clone size: .; V gene: TRBV30; D gene: TRBD1; CDR3 DNA: TGTGCCTGGGCGGACAGGCGGGATTCACCCCTCCACTTT; CDR3 protein: CAWADRRDSPLHF
CDR3 length: 16; J gene: TRBJ2-7; clone size: once; V gene: TRBV7-2; D gene: TRBD2; CDR3 DNA: TGTGCCAGCAGCCATCTAGCGGGTCTTAGCTCCTACGAGCAGTACTTC; CDR3 protein: CASSHLAGLSSYEQYF
CDR3 length: 16; J gene: TRBJ2-1; clone size: .; V gene: TRBV12-1; D gene: .; CDR3 DNA: TGTGCCAGCAGCCCTCCGTGTTGCGGCCCCTTGGATGAGCAGTTCTTC; CDR3 protein: CASSPPCCGPLDEQFF
CDR3 length: 15; J gene: TRBJ2-7; clone size: .; V gene: TRBV7-9; D gene: TRBD1; CDR3 DNA: TGTGCCAGCAGCGAAGAGGGACAGGGATTCAACGAGCAGTACTTC; CDR3 protein: CASSEEGQGFNEQYF
CDR3 length: 12; J gene: TRBJ2-7; clone size: once; V gene: TRBV29-1; D gene: .; CDR3 DNA: TGCAGCGTAAGACTGATTTCCTACGAGCAGTACTTC; CDR3 protein: CSVRLISYEQYF
CDR3 length: 13; J gene: TRBJ1-5; clone size: .; V gene: TRBV30; D gene: .; CDR3 DNA: TGTGCCTGGAGTCGGGATTACGATCAGCCCCAGCATTTT; CDR3 protein: CAWSRDYDQPQHF
CDR3 length: 18; J gene: TRBJ2-2; clone size: .; V gene: TRBV27; D gene: TRBD2; CDR3 DNA: TGTGCCAGCAGTTCCCGCAAACTAGCGGGTAATACCACCGGGGAGCTGTTTTTT; CDR3 protein: CASSSRKLAGNTTGELFF
CDR3 length: 14; J gene: TRBJ1-3; clone size: .; V gene: TRBV9; D gene: .; CDR3 DNA: TGTGCCAGCAGCGTAGGGACAGCAGGAAACACCATATATTTT; CDR3 protein: CASSVGTAGNTIYF
CDR3 length: 14; J gene: TRBJ1-4; clone size: .; V gene: TRBV2; D gene: .; CDR3 DNA: TGTGCCAGCAGTGGACGGAGGCCAAATGAAAAACTGTTTTTT; CDR3 protein: CASSGRRPNEKLFF
CDR3 length: 20; J gene: TRBJ2-3; clone size: .; V gene: TRBV4-2; D gene: TRBD2; CDR3 DNA: TGTGCCAGCAGCCAAGAGGGACTAGTATCCCCAAGTAAGGGGACAGATACGCAGTATTTT; CDR3 protein: CASSQEGLVSPSKGTDTQYF
CDR3 length: 14; J gene: TRBJ2-1; clone size: .; V gene: TRBV5-1; D gene: TRBD2; CDR3 DNA: TGCGCCCGCAGGGCGGGGGGGGCCTACAATGAGCAGTTCTTC; CDR3 protein: CARRAGGAYNEQFF
CDR3 length: 14; J gene: TRBJ1-6; clone size: once; V gene: TRBV30; D gene: TRBD1; CDR3 DNA: TGTGCCTGGAGTGACGGGACAGGCAATTCACCCCTCCACTTT; CDR3 protein: CAWSDGTGNSPLHF
CDR3 length: 13; J gene: TRBJ1-1; clone size: .; V gene: TRBV11-2; D gene: .; CDR3 DNA: TGTGCCAGCAGCTACACCACAAACACTGAAGCTTTCTTT; CDR3 protein: CASSYTTNTEAFF
CDR3 length: 15; J gene: TRBJ1-1; clone size: .; V gene: TRBV27; D gene: .; CDR3 DNA: TGTGCCAGCAGTTTATACAACAGGGTGGGCGCTGAAGCTTTCTTT; CDR3 protein: CASSLYNRVGAEAFF
CDR3 length: 13; J gene: TRBJ1-1; clone size: once; V gene: TRBV9; D gene: TRBD1; CDR3 DNA: TGTGCCAGCAGCCTTATAGGGACAGCTGAAGCTTTCTTT; CDR3 protein: CASSLIGTAEAFF
CDR3 length: 15; J gene: TRBJ2-7; clone size: .; V gene: TRBV2; D gene: TRBD2; CDR3 DNA: TGTGCCAGCAGTAGGACTAGCGAAAGCTCCTACGAGCAGTACTTC; CDR3 protein: CASSRTSESSYEQYF
CDR3 length: 15; J gene: TRBJ1-2; clone size: .; V gene: TRBV5-4; D gene: .; CDR3 DNA: TGTGCCAGCAGCTTGTTCGGGGGACGGGTAAGGGGCTACACCTTC; CDR3 protein: CASSLFGGRVRGYTF
CDR3 length: 13; J gene: TRBJ1-4; clone size: .; V gene: TRBV7-2; D gene: TRBD1; CDR3 DNA: TGTGCCAGCAGCCGGGACAGGGGTGAAAAACTGTTTTTT; CDR3 protein: CASSRDRGEKLFF
CDR3 length: 14; J gene: TRBJ2-3; clone size: .; V gene: TRBV6-4; D gene: TRBD2; CDR3 DNA: TGTGCCAGCAGTGTTGAGCTAGCGGGATATACGCAGTATTTT; CDR3 protein: CASSVELAGYTQYF
CDR3 length: 14; J gene: TRBJ2-1; clone size: .; V gene: TRBV27; D gene: .; CDR3 DNA: TGTGCCAGCAGTACTTGGGGCCCGGACAATGAGCAGTTCTTC; CDR3 protein: CASSTWGPDNEQFF
CDR3 length: 21; J gene: TRBJ2-2; clone size: .; V gene: TRBV3-1/TRBV3-2; D gene: TRBD1; CDR3 DNA: TGTGCCAGCAGCCGGGACAGGGGGGGACAAGACCTGAAATCGAACACCGGGGAGCTGTTTTTT; CDR3 protein: CASSRDRGGQDLKSNTGELFF
CDR3 length: 16; J gene: TRBJ2-7; clone size: .; V gene: TRBV28; D gene: TRBD2; CDR3 DNA: TGTGCCAGCAGTCCCCTAGGACTAGCGGGAGTGGGCGAGCAGTACTTC; CDR3 protein: CASSPLGLAGVGEQYF
CDR3 length: 15; J gene: TRBJ2-7; clone size: .; V gene: TRBV27; D gene: TRBD2; CDR3 DNA: TGTGCCAGCAGTTCACGGACTAGCGGGGCCTACGAGCAGTACTTC; CDR3 protein: CASSSRTSGAYEQYF
CDR3 length: 11; J gene: TRBJ2-5; clone size: .; V gene: TRBV7-2; D gene: .; CDR3 DNA: TGTGCCAGCAGCTTACAGGCGACCCAGTACTTC; CDR3 protein: CASSLQATQYF
CDR3 length: 18; J gene: TRBJ2-6; clone size: .; V gene: TRBV28; D gene: TRBD2; CDR3 DNA: TGTGCCAGCAGGTCTCCATGGAAGCGGGACGATGGGGCCAACGTCCTGACTTTC; CDR3 protein: CASRSPWKRDDGANVLTF
CDR3 length: 12; J gene: TRBJ2-1; clone size: .; V gene: TRBV4-2; D gene: .; CDR3 DNA: TGTGCCAGCAGCCCCTACTCGGATGAGCAGTTCTTC; CDR3 protein: CASSPYSDEQFF
CDR3 length: 14; J gene: TRBJ2-1; clone size: .; V gene: TRBV15; D gene: .; CDR3 DNA: TGTGCCACCAGCAGAGATGGGGGGAGGATTGAGCAGTTCTTC; CDR3 protein: CATSRDGGRIEQFF
CDR3 length: 16; J gene: TRBJ2-2; clone size: once; V gene: TRBV30; D gene: TRBD2; CDR3 DNA: TGTGCCTGGAGCTCCCGACTAGCGGGACAGGACCGGGAGCTGTTTTTT; CDR3 protein: CAWSSRLAGQDRELFF
CDR3 length: 14; J gene: TRBJ2-1; clone size: .; V gene: TRBV5-1; D gene: TRBD2; CDR3 DNA: TGCGCCAGCAGGGCTAGCGGGAGCTACAATGAGCAGTTCTTC; CDR3 protein: CASRASGSYNEQFF